The sequence of this TCR beta chain was determined in a study of T cell responses to AZD1222 COVID-19 vaccine. Overall study results and limits: Spike was spanned by vaccine-associated CD4 TCRs, which were dominant at 160-218 and 743-854.

Germline lookup yields CDR1 MNHEY and CDR2 SVGEGT. Germline trimming cut 2 bases from V and 3 bases from J; bases unmatched to any gene: 7. This CDR3 is built from 15 residues. Produced via immunoSEQ multiplex PCR; TCRdb's table is partial and in-frame only. The table lists about 110,000 clones, about 85% of them singletons. Comment on this clone: Its antigen is currently unknown.

Sequences were derived from peripheral blood, sampled 28 days after the second AZD1222 dose. This chain connects TRBV6-2 or TRBV6-3 to TRBJ2-7; TRBD1 aligns across 7 bases. The source of this sequence is an adult who received the AZD1222 COVID-19 vaccine. The CDR3: CASSYPRQGFYEQYF. CDR3 bases: TGTGCCAGCAGTTACCCGAGACAGGGATTCTACGAGCAGTACTTC.